This is a list of T cell receptor beta chains from one sample in a study of patients and donors after allogeneic stem cell transplantation. MiXCR was run by TCRdb on the RT-PCR reads, yielding one entry per CDR3 protein. This table has roughly 940,000 distinct CDR3 sequences, about a sixth appearing once. The sample taken for sequencing was blood, either unsorted or a sorted T cell fraction (not recorded which). The receptors stem from a human donor who was either an allogeneic HSCT recipient or a stem cell or donor lymphocyte infusion donor (not recorded which). It is not recorded whose cells these are; they may come from a transplant donor. CDR3s include the opening cysteine and the closing phenylalanine or tryptophan. A D gene is named only where the DNA matches it firmly. Clone size is shown for a subset of rows, as once, few, many or a class of expanded clone.

clone_size,cdr3_length,d_call,v_call,j_call,cdr3_nt,cdr3_aa
few,14,NA,TRBV5-6,TRBJ2-3,TGTGCCAGCAGCCACAGGACCAGCACAGATACGCAGTATTTT,CASSHRTSTDTQYF
once,16,TRBD1,TRBV5-1,TRBJ2-2,TGCGCCAGCAGCCCCACAGGGGCGCGTAACACCGGGGAGCTGTTTTTT,CASSPTGARNTGELFF
NA,14,NA,TRBV9,TRBJ1-6,TGTGCCAGCAGCGGGGCCACAGCTAATTCACCCCTCCACTTT,CASSGATANSPLHF
few,15,TRBD1,TRBV2,TRBJ2-7,TGTGCCAGCAGCCGACACGGGACAGGGGAATACGAGCAGTACTTC,CASSRHGTGEYEQYF
few,13,NA,TRBV7-2,TRBJ2-7,TGTGCCAGCAGCTTAAACGCCGTCTACGAGCAGTACTTC,CASSLNAVYEQYF
few,13,NA,TRBV30,TRBJ1-5,TGTGCATCCAGGGCACATGCGGGTCAGCCCCAGCATTTT,CASRAHAGQPQHF
NA,16,NA,TRBV4-2,TRBJ2-3,TGTGCCAGCAGCCAAGGAATCGCCGCCGACACAGATACGCAGTATTTT,CASSQGIAADTDTQYF
NA,16,NA,TRBV4-3,TRBJ2-7,TGCGCCAGCAGCCAAGGAGGCGCGGAATATCCCTACGAGCAGTACTTC,CASSQGGAEYPYEQYF
many,14,TRBD1,TRBV12-3/TRBV12-4,TRBJ1-2,TGTGCCAGCAGCTACAGGGGGAGGAACTATGGCTACACCTTC,CASSYRGRNYGYTF
NA,14,NA,TRBV5-1,TRBJ2-5,TGCGCCAGCAGCTTGGCCCGGGGTGACGAGACCCAGTACTTC,CASSLARGDETQYF
NA,13,TRBD1,TRBV29-1,TRBJ1-2,TGCAGCGTCTACCAGGGGGGACTATATGGCTACACCTTC,CSVYQGGLYGYTF
few,16,NA,TRBV25-1,TRBJ2-7,TGTGCCAGCAGTGAAGCTAAGCGGGCCCGTCTAGAGGAGCAGTACTTC,CASSEAKRARLEEQYF
few,16,NA,TRBV12-3/TRBV12-4,TRBJ1-2,TGTGCCAGCAGTTTAGCGATGACGGAGACTAACTATGGCTACACCTTC,CASSLAMTETNYGYTF
NA,18,TRBD2,TRBV4-2,TRBJ2-5,TGTGCCAGCAGCCAAGGGGGGACTAGCGGGGGGCCTGGGAAGACCCAGTACTTC,CASSQGGTSGGPGKTQYF
NA,12,NA,TRBV12-3/TRBV12-4,TRBJ2-7,TGTGCCAGCGGGACATTTACCTACGAGCAGTACTTC,CASGTFTYEQYF
NA,17,TRBD1,TRBV12-3/TRBV12-4,TRBJ1-4,TGTGCCAGCACCTCGAGGGCAGGGGGCGCAGGAGGGGAAAAACTGTTTTTT,CASTSRAGGAGGEKLFF
NA,15,TRBD2,TRBV7-9,TRBJ2-1,TGTGCCAGCAGCTTATCTAGCGGGAGGGGAATGAGGCAGTTCTTC,CASSLSSGRGMRQFF
NA,18,NA,TRBV11-1,TRBJ1-3,TGTGCCAGCAGCCAAATCCCCCTGAGGACCGACTCTGGAAACACCATATATTTT,CASSQIPLRTDSGNTIYF
few,15,NA,TRBV5-1,TRBJ2-1,TGCGCCAGCTCTGTGGGAGTCTCCGTATACAATGAGCAGTTCTTC,CASSVGVSVYNEQFF
few,16,TRBD1,TRBV20-1,TRBJ2-4,TGCAGTGCTAGATCCCCCGGGACAGGGCTGGGAAACATTCAGTACTTC,CSARSPGTGLGNIQYF
few,16,NA,TRBV18,TRBJ2-5,TGTGCCAGCTCACCACTATTTATAGGCTACCAAGAGACCCAGTACTTC,CASSPLFIGYQETQYF
NA,15,TRBD1,TRBV6-1,TRBJ2-5,TGTGCCAGCAGAAACGACAGGGGGAGATCGGAGACCCAGTACTTC,CASRNDRGRSETQYF
NA,15,NA,TRBV11-2,TRBJ2-1,TGTGCCAGCAGCTTAGGGACTACCCACTACAATGAGCAGTTCTTC,CASSLGTTHYNEQFF
few,13,NA,TRBV27,TRBJ2-7,TGTGCCAGCAGTTTCGCTAGTTTAGGCGAGCAGTACTTC,CASSFASLGEQYF
few,14,NA,TRBV20-1,TRBJ2-5,TGCAGTGCTAGAGCCGTCGGAGTCCAAGAGACCCAGTACTTC,CSARAVGVQETQYF